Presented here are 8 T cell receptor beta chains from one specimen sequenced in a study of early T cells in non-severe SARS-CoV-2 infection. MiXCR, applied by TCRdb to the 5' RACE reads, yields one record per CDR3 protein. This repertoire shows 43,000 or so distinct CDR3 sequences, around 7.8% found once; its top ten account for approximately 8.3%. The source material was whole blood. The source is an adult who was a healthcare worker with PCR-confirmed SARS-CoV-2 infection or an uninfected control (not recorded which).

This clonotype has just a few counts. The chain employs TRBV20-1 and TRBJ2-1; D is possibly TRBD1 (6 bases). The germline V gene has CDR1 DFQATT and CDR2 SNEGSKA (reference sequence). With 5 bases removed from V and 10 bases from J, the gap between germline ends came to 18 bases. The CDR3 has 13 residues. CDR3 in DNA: TGCAGTGCTCGACACCCACAGGGTACCGAGCAGTTCTTC. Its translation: CSARHPQGTEQFF.

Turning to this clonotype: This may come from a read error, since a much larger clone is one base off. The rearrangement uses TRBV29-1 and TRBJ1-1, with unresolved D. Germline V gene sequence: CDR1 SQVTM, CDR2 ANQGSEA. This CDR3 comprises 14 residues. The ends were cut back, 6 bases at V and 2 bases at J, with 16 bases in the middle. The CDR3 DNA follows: TGCAGCGTCCACCCCTCTACGGGCAACACTGAAGCTTTCTTT. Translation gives CSVHPSTGNTEAFF.

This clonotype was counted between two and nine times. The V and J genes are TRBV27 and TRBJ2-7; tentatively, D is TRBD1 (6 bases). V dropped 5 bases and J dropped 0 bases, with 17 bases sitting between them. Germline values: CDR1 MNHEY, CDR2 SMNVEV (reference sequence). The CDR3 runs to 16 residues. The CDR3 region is CASSPSTGLVSYEQYF. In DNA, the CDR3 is TGTGCCAGCAGTCCATCTACAGGGTTGGTCTCCTACGAGCAGTACTTC.

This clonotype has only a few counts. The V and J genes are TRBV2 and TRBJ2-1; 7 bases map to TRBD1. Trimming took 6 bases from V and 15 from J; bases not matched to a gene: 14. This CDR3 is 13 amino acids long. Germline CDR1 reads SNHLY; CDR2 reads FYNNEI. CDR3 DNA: TGTGCCAGCAGACCCGGACAGGTCGGACTTTTGTTCTTC. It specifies CASRPGQVGLLFF.

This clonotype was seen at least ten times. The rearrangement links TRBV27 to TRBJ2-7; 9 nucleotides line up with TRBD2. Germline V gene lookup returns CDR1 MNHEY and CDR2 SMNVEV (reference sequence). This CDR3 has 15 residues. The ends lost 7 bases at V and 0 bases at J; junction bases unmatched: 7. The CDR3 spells CASKTKREDSYEQYF. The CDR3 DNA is TGTGCCAGCAAAACGAAGCGGGAGGACTCCTACGAGCAGTACTTC.

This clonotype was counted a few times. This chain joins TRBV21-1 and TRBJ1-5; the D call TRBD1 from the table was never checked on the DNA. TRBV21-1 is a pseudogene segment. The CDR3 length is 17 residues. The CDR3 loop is CASSHGGTGNSNQPQHF. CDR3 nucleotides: TGTGCCAGCAGCCATGGGGGGACAGGGAATAGCAATCAGCCCCAGCATTTT.

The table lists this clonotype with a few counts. The CDR3 region is CSASPGQGKETQYF. CDR3 sequence (DNA): TGCAGTGCTAGCCCGGGACAGGGAAAAGAGACCCAGTACTTC. V and J are TRBV20-1 and TRBJ2-5; 9 bases match TRBD1. V shed 3 bases and J 3 bases; nucleotides not matched to a gene: 5. Germline CDR1 reads DFQATT; CDR2 reads SNEGSKA (reference sequence). This CDR3 has 14 amino acids.

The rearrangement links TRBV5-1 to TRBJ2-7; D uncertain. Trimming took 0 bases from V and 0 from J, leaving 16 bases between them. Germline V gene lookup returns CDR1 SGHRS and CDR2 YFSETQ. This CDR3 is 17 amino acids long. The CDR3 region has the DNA TGCGCCAGCAGCTTGGGGACCGGAAACAGCGCCTCCTACGAGCAGTACTTC. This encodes CASSLGTGNSASYEQYF. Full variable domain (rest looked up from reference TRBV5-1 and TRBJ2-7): KAGVTQTPRYLIKTRGQQVTLSCSPISGHRSVSWYQQTPGQGLQFLFEYFSETQRNKGNFPGRFSGRQFSNSRSEMNVSTLELGDSALYLCASSLGTGNSASYEQYFGPGTRLTVT.